This T cell receptor beta chain was identified during a study of T cell changes during pregnancy in multiple sclerosis. Sequenced by immunoSEQ multiplex PCR; TCRdb stores in-frame clones only, minus some. The sample includes around 63,000 clones, about 90% of them seen just once. Trimming stripped 0 bases from V and 5 bases from J, with 8 bases between. Germline V CDR1 and CDR2: SGHAT, FQNNGV. The CDR3 totals 14 residues. Specimen: peripheral blood, collected in the third trimester of pregnancy. This TCR derives from a female donor in good health, enrolled as a control in a pregnancy study. This sequence joins TRBV11-2 and TRBJ1-5; D call uncertain. CDR3 loop: CASSLDRVDQPQHF. CDR3 bases: TGTGCCAGCAGCTTAGATCGGGTGGATCAGCCCCAGCATTTT.